The clone carrying this TCR beta chain is medium-sized within its sample. Its antigen is currently unknown. TCRbeta library preparation incorporated unique molecular identifiers. TCRdb analysed the PCR reads with MiXCR anew, one entry per CDR3 protein. The sample holds about 16,000 distinct CDR3 sequences, around 8% seen once. Germline V gene data show CDR1 as SGDLS and CDR2 as YYNGEE. Trimming took 0 bases from V and 6 from J; bases not matched to a gene: 7. CDR3 length: 15 amino acids. This sample was included in a study of T-cell reconstitution after alpha-beta-depleted transplantation in children. Broader study findings: Reportedly, only several hundred clones from non-depleted graft cells drove alpha-beta T-cell counts at about two months. TCRbeta diversity was high at day 60 in some patients (a result of surviving recipient T cells and thymic progenitors).

This sequence was found in a boy younger than two who had a stem cell transplant for Wiskott-Aldrich syndrome, so the T cells may come from the graft donor. The source was PBMCs, mostly from graft donor cells, collected 60 days after TCRalphabeta/CD19-depleted stem cell transplant. The chain combines TRBV9 with TRBJ2-3; 7 bases align to TRBD1. The CDR3 nucleotides read TGTGCCAGCAGCGTAGCAGGGACAGTAGCTGATACGCAGTATTTT. Translating gives CASSVAGTVADTQYF.